Shown below are 15 T cell receptor beta chains from a single sample sequenced in a study of response to subunit inactivated influenza vaccine. TCRdb independently ran MiXCR on the RT-PCR reads; one entry per CDR3 protein. The sample includes some 570,000 distinct CDR3 sequences, 11% of them seen just once. These data also formed part of another study, on T cells expressing NK-cell markers. According to that study: cDNA encoding TCR beta was synthesized via 5'RACE template switching incorporating UMIs.

The sample was PBMCs from blood, taken on the day of vaccination. The receptor source for this set is a man aged 50-60 years who received an inactivated influenza vaccine.

The rearrangement links TRBV9 to TRBJ2-1; a weak D match, TRBD1 (6 bases). The V and J ends lost 1 base and 8 bases respectively, with 13 bases between them. The length of the CDR3 is 14 residues. Germline loops: CDR1 SGDLS, CDR2 YYNGEE. CDR3 sequence reads: CASSVSTGYDEQFF. In DNA form, the CDR3 reads TGTGCCAGCAGCGTATCAACAGGGTACGATGAGCAGTTCTTC. Full variable domain (outside the CDR3, taken from reference TRBV9 and TRBJ2-1): DSGVTQTPKHLITATGQRVTLRCSPRSGDLSVYWYQQSLDQGLQFLIQYYNGEERAKGNILERFSAQQFPDLHSELNLSSLELGDSALYFCASSVSTGYDEQFFGPGTRLTVL.

The chain combines TRBV18 with TRBJ2-5; D remains ambiguous. This CDR3 has 15 amino acids. CDR1 is KGHSH, CDR2 LQKENI, per germline. Trimming stripped 1 base from V and 2 bases from J, with 11 bases between. CDR3 DNA sequence: TGTGCCAGCTCACCACGAGGAAGTTCTCAAGAGACCCAGTACTTC. As protein: CASSPRGSSQETQYF.

A few counts support this clonotype. This chain links TRBV6-2 or TRBV6-3 with TRBJ1-5, with D tentatively TRBD1 (5 bases). Germline V lookup: CDR1 MNHEY, CDR2 SVGEGT. The CDR3 sequence is 15 residues long. Trimming shortened V by 6 bases and J by 1 base, and 13 bases separated the two germline ends. CDR3 sequence: CASRLQEGSNQPQHF. CDR3 sequence (DNA): TGTGCCAGCAGGTTACAGGAGGGGAGCAATCAGCCCCAGCATTTT.

This clonotype was seen more than once but under ten times. The J gene is TRBJ2-7, the V gene TRBV28, with TRBD1 matching over 8 bases. The germline V gene encodes CDR1 MDHEN and CDR2 SYDVKM. With V trimmed by 4 bases and J by 5 bases, 13 bases remained unmatched. CDR3 length: 16 residues. DNA for the CDR3: TGTGCCAGCAGTTCCCCAGGACAGGGAAAGGTAGACGAGCAGTACTTC. Its protein product is CASSSPGQGKVDEQYF.

This clonotype was found a few times. The rearrangement uses TRBV7-9 and TRBJ1-3; D gene ambiguous. The germline V and J ends were trimmed by 5 bases and 0 bases, with 14 bases remaining between them. The CDR3 covers 16 residues. From germline, CDR1 is SEHNR and CDR2 FQNEAQ (reference sequence). The DNA for the CDR3 is TGTGCCAGCAGCCCCGGATTGGGCTACTCTGGAAACACCATATATTTT. It specifies CASSPGLGYSGNTIYF.

This clonotype was recorded a few times. The rearrangement links TRBV20-1 to TRBJ2-5; D is unresolved. V lost 3 bases to trimming and J lost 0 bases, with 14 bases between them. This CDR3 contains 15 residues. The germline CDR1 and CDR2 sequences are DFQATT and SNEGSKA (reference sequence). CDR3 protein: CSASLNRWYQETQYF. For the CDR3, the DNA is TGCAGTGCTAGTCTGAACAGATGGTACCAAGAGACCCAGTACTTC.

This clonotype has ten or more counts. V usage is TRBV28 and J usage is TRBJ2-5; D not resolved. Trimming left V 4 bases short and J 7 bases short, with 13 bases between. Per germline, CDR1 MDHEN and CDR2 SYDVKM. CDR3 size: 13 residues. Written as DNA, the CDR3 is TGTGCCAGCAGTTCCGTCCAAGTTCTGACCCAGTACTTC. Residues: CASSSVQVLTQYF.

This chain uses TRBV9 with TRBJ2-7; the D gene is possibly TRBD1 (6 bases). CDR3 length: 14 residues. The V gene's germline CDR1 is SGDLS and CDR2 YYNGEE. V lost 3 bases to trimming and J lost 3 bases, with 13 bases between them. CDR3 DNA: TGTGCCAGCAGCGCCACACAGGGTAACTACGAGCAGTACTTC. Translating gives CASSATQGNYEQYF.

At least ten counts were recorded for this clonotype. The gene calls are TRBV28 and TRBJ2-3; tentatively, D is TRBD1 (6 bases). Trimming removed 5 bases from V and 1 base from J, with 16 bases in between. CDR3 length equals 16 residues. The germline CDR1 and CDR2 sequences are MDHEN and SYDVKM. The CDR3, as DNA: TGTGCCAGCAGTGGGGGCCACGGATGGGGCACAGATACGCAGTATTTT. Translating gives CASSGGHGWGTDTQYF.

This clonotype appeared a few times. The gene calls are TRBV28 and TRBJ1-2, with a tentative D call TRBD1 (5 bases). The V gene lost 5 bases and the J gene lost 3 bases, with 16 bases spanning the gap. Looked up from germline, CDR1 is MDHEN and CDR2 is SYDVKM. CDR3 size: 15 residues. The CDR3 region has the DNA TGTGCCAGCAGTCCCGGGTGGGGCATTGACTATGGCTACACCTTC. The encoded protein is CASSPGWGIDYGYTF.

This clonotype was observed many times. The V call is TRBV6-2 or TRBV6-3, the J call TRBJ2-1; TRBD2 matches 9 bases. This CDR3 is built from 14 residues. Germline-derived CDR1 and CDR2 are MNHEY and SVGEGT. J was trimmed by 8 bases and V by 6 bases; bases with no gene match: 8. CDR3: CASRIAGEGHEQFF. CDR3 bases: TGTGCCAGCAGGATAGCGGGAGAAGGGCATGAGCAGTTCTTC.

The gene calls are TRBV5-1 and TRBJ2-2; D may be TRBD1 (5 bases). The CDR3 extends over 17 amino acids. The germline V gene has CDR1 SGHRS and CDR2 YFSETQ. V was trimmed by 1 base and J by 3 bases, leaving 16 bases between them. The CDR3 region has the DNA TGCGCCAGCAGCTTGAACGTCCAGGGCCCGTACACCGGGGAGCTGTTTTTT. Its protein is CASSLNVQGPYTGELFF.

V is TRBV20-1 and J is TRBJ2-7, with D possibly matching TRBD2 (6 bases). This CDR3 contains 14 residues. CDR1 is DFQATT, CDR2 SNEGSKA, per germline (reference sequence). Trimming stripped 0 bases from V and 1 base from J, with 10 bases between. The CDR3 loop is CSARDWGESYEQYF. CDR3 bases: TGCAGTGCTAGAGATTGGGGGGAGTCCTACGAGCAGTACTTC.

This clonotype was detected a few times. This sequence joins TRBV28 and TRBJ2-5, with D uncertain. This CDR3 region has 16 residues. The V gene's germline CDR1 is MDHEN and CDR2 SYDVKM. V was shortened by 6 bases and J by 2 bases, with 19 bases between the two germline ends. CDR3 loop: CASSPRVVGRQETQYF. CDR3 nucleotide sequence: TGTGCCAGCAGCCCCCGGGTCGTGGGAAGGCAAGAGACCCAGTACTTC.

V and J are TRBV7-2 and TRBJ2-2; perhaps TRBD1 as D (6 bases). The CDR3 totals 15 residues. In germline, CDR1 is SGHTA, CDR2 FQGNSA. Trimming pared 5 bases from V and 0 bases from J, leaving 10 bases between. The DNA of the CDR3 is TGTGCCAGCAGCCAAACAGGGTCGAACACCGGGGAGCTGTTTTTT. Translating gives CASSQTGSNTGELFF.